This T cell receptor beta chain was retrieved from a study of OX40 agonist ivuxolimab in advanced cancers. Study information: Ivuxolimab is a fully human IgG2 antibody that activates OX40 (CD134). Patients received intravenous ivuxolimab every 2 weeks at 0.01 to 10 mg/kg.

On cycle 4 day 1 and cycle 7 day 1, as well as at baseline, blood was sampled. Whole-study findings and limits: Both blood CD4+ and CD8+ T cells showed clonal growth by week 6 at 0.1 to 3.0 mg/kg.

With 1 base removed from V and 7 bases from J, the gap between germline ends came to 11 bases. The CDR3 covers 15 residues. The germline V gene encodes CDR1 LGHNA and CDR2 YSLEER. The repertoire was sequenced with immunoSEQ multiplex PCR; TCRdb's copy has only in-frame clones and lacks some. This sample carries 95,000 to 100,000 clones, around 90% of them seen once, and the ten largest clones take 1.5% to 2%. The sample holds one count of this clone. No antigen is known for it. The TCR originated in an adult with an advanced solid tumor such as melanoma, head and neck, liver or kidney cancer. The V call is TRBV4-3, the J call TRBJ2-6; D is uncertain. The source was CD4+ or CD8+ T cells sorted from blood, collected in a trial of the OX40 agonist ivuxolimab. CDR3 residues: CASSQGHQGANVLTF. In DNA, the CDR3 is TGCGCCAGCAGCCAAGGGCACCAAGGAGCCAACGTCCTGACTTTC.